The 4 T cell receptor beta chains below were found in one sample sequenced in a study of cytomegalovirus exposure and HLA in healthy donors. With 60 Vbeta and 13 Jbeta primers, the PCR was carried out. Assay used: immunoSEQ multiplex PCR; TCRdb lists only in-frame clones, some missing. This table holds under 200,000 clones, roughly 88% found once. Sequenced material: PBMCs. These receptors were obtained from a man aged 45-65 years in good health and CMV-seropositive.

This clone showed up just once. J is TRBJ1-6 and V is TRBV27; perhaps TRBD1 as D (6 bases). Looked up from germline, CDR1 is MNHEY and CDR2 is SMNVEV (reference sequence). The germline V and J ends were trimmed by 5 bases and 6 bases, with 14 bases remaining between them. The CDR3 spans 15 residues. The CDR3 DNA sequence: TGTGCCAGCAGTAGCCGGGACACGTTTAATTCACCCCTCCACTTT. Encoded protein: CASSSRDTFNSPLHF.

On this clone: Here the CDR3 omits its conserved ending phenylalanine or tryptophan, so a read error is the likely source. V is TRBV19 and J is TRBJ1-1, with D perhaps matching TRBD1 (6 bases). CDR3 size: 13 residues. CDR1 and CDR2 from the germline V gene are LNHDA and SQIVND (reference sequence). Trimming removed 6 bases at V and 4 bases at J, with 12 bases between. The CDR3 reads CASRPGETTEAFL. CDR3 sequence (DNA): TGTGCCAGTAGGCCAGGGGAGACCACTGAAGCTTTCCTT.

V is TRBV11-2 and J is TRBJ2-5; 7 nucleotides agree with TRBD2. V dropped 4 bases and J dropped 0; count of bases not matched to a gene: 5. The CDR3 contains 15 residues. CDR1 and CDR2 from the germline V gene are SGHAT and FQNNGV. The CDR3 nucleotides read TGTGCCAGCAGCTGGGGGGGAAGTCACCAAGAGACCCAGTACTTC. It specifies CASSWGGSHQETQYF.

The chain employs TRBV4-2 and TRBJ2-1, with D possibly matching TRBD2 (5 bases). Trimming stripped 5 bases from V and 9 bases from J, with 23 bases between. Per the germline V gene, CDR1 is LGHNA and CDR2 is YNFKEQ. The CDR3 has 16 residues. CDR3 sequence reads: CASSLEENLARPEQFF. The DNA of the CDR3 is TGTGCCAGCAGCTTAGAGGAGAATCTAGCTCGTCCTGAGCAGTTCTTC.